The 16 T cell receptor beta chains reported below all come from one sample, sequenced in a study of shared clonotypes between healthy human individuals. Here immunoSEQ multiplex PCR was the method, and the copy in TCRdb shows in-frame clones only, minus some. The profile shows about 450,000 clones, roughly 78% of them singletons. The specimen was PBMCs. The receptors were gathered from a woman aged 40-49 years in good health. Some clones in this sample may be carry-over from other donors' samples.

This clone appeared a few times. One end of the junction varies from germline; a read error may be responsible. The chain joins TRBV10-3 to TRBJ1-2; 9 nucleotides align to TRBD1. CDR3 size: 13 residues. The germline V gene encodes CDR1 ENHRY and CDR2 SYGVKD. The CDR3, as DNA: TGTGCCATCAGTGAGTCGGGGACAGGGCCAGCCTACTTC. Protein product: CAISESGTGPAYF.

This rearrangement joins TRBV4-1 to TRBJ2-2; no reliable D call. V was shortened by 4 bases and J by 5 bases, with 5 bases between the two germline ends. The CDR3 is 12 amino acids. CDR1 and CDR2 from the germline V gene are MGHRA and YSYEKL. CDR3 sequence reads: CASSPRTGELFF. CDR3 DNA sequence: TGCGCCAGCAGCCCCCGGACCGGGGAGCTGTTTTTT.

The V gene is TRBV7-6, the J gene TRBJ1-4, with TRBD1 identical over 8 bases. CDR1 is SGHVS and CDR2 is FNYEAQ in the germline V gene. The CDR3 is 14 amino acids. Trimming took 1 base from V and 11 from J; bases not matched to a gene: 6. CDR3 bases: TGTGCCAGCAGCTTAGACGGACAGGGAGGGAAACTGTTTTTT. Protein product: CASSLDGQGGKLFF.

This sequence joins TRBV5-4 and TRBJ1-6; D is possibly TRBD1 (5 bases). Between the trimmed V and J ends, which lost 5 bases and 5 bases, there was a span of 11 bases. CDR3 length: 14 residues. The germline V gene has CDR1 SGHNT and CDR2 YYREEE (reference sequence). CDR3 sequence reads: CASSPGLDNSPLHF. Written as DNA, the CDR3 is TGTGCCAGCAGTCCAGGGTTAGATAATTCACCCCTCCACTTT.

This clone has only a few counts. The CDR3 nucleotides read TGCAGCGTTGAAGATGGGTCAGGGGGCGCCACGAACATTCAGTACTTC. Protein: CSVEDGSGGATNIQYF. V is TRBV29-1 and J is TRBJ2-4; 8 bases align to TRBD1. The V gene end was trimmed by 0 bases and the J gene end by 7 bases; junction bases not matched to a gene: 11. The CDR3 totals 16 residues. The germline V gene encodes CDR1 SQVTM and CDR2 ANQGSEA.

The chain links TRBV28 to TRBJ2-5; 10 nucleotides line up with TRBD2. Germline V gives CDR1 MDHEN, CDR2 SYDVKM. The CDR3 consists of 14 residues. V shed 3 bases and J 9 bases; nucleotides not matched to a gene: 7. CDR3 in amino acids: CASSLASGSRAQYF. In DNA form, the CDR3 reads TGTGCCAGCAGTTTGGCTAGCGGGAGTAGGGCCCAGTACTTC.

The chain is built from TRBV7-6 and TRBJ2-2; TRBD2 matches at 7 bases. The trim removed 7 bases at V and 2 bases at J, leaving 7 bases unmatched. The CDR3 extends over 15 amino acids. Germline V CDR1 and CDR2: SGHVS, FNYEAQ. CDR3 residues: CASTRGLGNTGELFF. In DNA form, the CDR3 reads TGTGCCAGCACACGAGGACTAGGAAACACCGGGGAGCTGTTTTTT. Using reference TRBV7-6 and TRBJ2-2 for the parts outside the CDR3, the full variable domain is GAGVSQSPRYKVTKRGQDVALRCDPISGHVSLYWYRQALGQGPEFLTYFNYEAQQDKSGLPNDRFSAERPEGSISTLTIQRTEQRDSAMYRCASTRGLGNTGELFFGEGSRLTVL.

The chain employs TRBV27 and TRBJ1-1, with D maybe TRBD1 (5 bases). The V and J ends lost 6 bases and 1 base respectively, with 12 bases between them. Germline CDR1 and CDR2: MNHEY and SMNVEV (reference sequence). CDR3 length equals 14 residues. CDR3 nucleotide sequence: TGTGCCAGCAGAAAAGACAGACAGAACACTGAAGCTTTCTTT. It encodes CASRKDRQNTEAFF.

This chain links TRBV28 with TRBJ2-7, with TRBD1 as a possible D gene (6 bases). The germline CDR1 and CDR2 sequences are MDHEN and SYDVKM. CDR3 length: 17 residues. Trimming pared 3 bases from V and 0 bases from J, leaving 18 bases between. CDR3 sequence: CASSFHLRDIHSYEQYF. The DNA for the CDR3 is TGTGCCAGCAGTTTCCATCTACGGGACATCCACTCCTACGAGCAGTACTTC.

This chain links TRBV6-1 with TRBJ2-7; a possible D gene is TRBD1 (6 bases). The CDR3 consists of 15 residues. Trimming took off 7 bases at V and 2 bases at J, with 18 bases between the two ends. The V gene's germline CDR1 is MNHNS and CDR2 SASEGT. The chain's CDR3 is CASTRPGQPPYEQYF. The CDR3 nucleotides read TGTGCCAGCACTCGGCCGGGACAACCACCCTACGAGCAGTACTTC.

The chain links TRBV19 to TRBJ2-7; D is possibly TRBD1 (6 bases). The germline V gene has CDR1 LNHDA and CDR2 SQIVND (reference sequence). The V end was cut by 3 bases, the J end by 3 bases, with 12 bases between. The CDR3 is 14 amino acids. The CDR3 DNA is TGTGCCAGTAGTATTGCGGACAGTCTCTACGAGCAGTACTTC. It specifies CASSIADSLYEQYF.

The chain joins TRBV18 to TRBJ2-6; D gene uncertain. The CDR3 runs to 16 residues. Per germline, CDR1 KGHSH and CDR2 LQKENI. Trimming shortened V by 2 bases and J by 0 bases, and 8 bases separated the two germline ends. The CDR3 sequence: CASSPSLGSGANVLTF. CDR3 sequence (DNA): TGTGCCAGCTCACCAAGTTTGGGCTCTGGGGCCAACGTCCTGACTTTC.

The chain recombines TRBV7-9 with TRBJ2-5; TRBD1 or TRBD2 may be the D gene (5 bases each). Germline V gene lookup returns CDR1 SEHNR and CDR2 FQNEAQ (reference sequence). The V and J ends lost 5 bases and 5 bases respectively, with 15 bases between them. The CDR3 is 14 amino acids. The CDR3 loop reads CASSRRGPVETQYF. CDR3 nucleotides: TGTGCCAGCAGCCGTAGGGGACCAGTGGAGACCCAGTACTTC.

This rearrangement joins TRBV11-2 to TRBJ2-5; 14 bases agree with TRBD2. CDR3 length: 17 amino acids. The ends lost 5 bases at V and 5 bases at J; junction bases unmatched: 10. The germline gives CDR1 SGHAT, CDR2 FQNNGV. The CDR3 bases are TGTGCCAGCAGCCTACAGGGACTAGCGGGAGCTGGGGAGACCCAGTACTTC. As protein: CASSLQGLAGAGETQYF.

The rearrangement links TRBV7-9 to TRBJ2-7; 9 nucleotides align to TRBD2. With 1 base clipped from V and 4 bases from J, the junction kept 8 bases outside the gene matches. The V gene's germline CDR1 is SEHNR and CDR2 FQNEAQ (reference sequence). The CDR3 totals 16 residues. CDR3: CASSLVLAGEGYEQYF. In nucleotides, the CDR3 is TGTGCCAGCAGCTTAGTGTTAGCGGGAGAGGGGTACGAGCAGTACTTC.

The chain links TRBV7-2 to TRBJ2-2; 14 positions match TRBD2. Per germline, CDR1 SGHTA and CDR2 FQGNSA. The CDR3 has 17 amino acids. The ends lost 4 bases at V and 6 bases at J; junction bases unmatched: 7. In DNA form, the CDR3 reads TGTGCCAGCAGCTCGCCGGGACTAGCGGGAGCCGCCGGGGAGCTGTTTTTT. It yields the protein CASSSPGLAGAAGELFF.